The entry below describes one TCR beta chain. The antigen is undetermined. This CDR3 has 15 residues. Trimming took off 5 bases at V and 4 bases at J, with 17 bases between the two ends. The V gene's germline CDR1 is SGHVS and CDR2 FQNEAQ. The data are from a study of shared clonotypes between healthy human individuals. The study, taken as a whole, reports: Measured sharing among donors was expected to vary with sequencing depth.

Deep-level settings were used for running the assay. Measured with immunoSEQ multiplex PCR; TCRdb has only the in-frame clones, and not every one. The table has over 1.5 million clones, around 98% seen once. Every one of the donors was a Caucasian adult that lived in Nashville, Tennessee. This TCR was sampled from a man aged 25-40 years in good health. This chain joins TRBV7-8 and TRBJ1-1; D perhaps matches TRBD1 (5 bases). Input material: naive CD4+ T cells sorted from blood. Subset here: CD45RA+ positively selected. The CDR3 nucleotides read TGTGCCAGCAGCATGACTCGAGGGACGAGCACTGAAGCTTTCTTT. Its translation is CASSMTRGTSTEAFF.